This TCR beta chain was profiled in a study of blood T cells in healthy people across ages (dated by TCRdb to between 2015 and 2016). Concerning the study at large: In model experiments, template switching captured about one uniquely barcoded TCR beta cDNA molecule for every two T cells. Age-related changes in TCR beta repertoire diversity were measured in the study by deep sequencing normalized with unique cDNA molecular identifiers. For two donors (one aged 18 to 30 and one aged 80 or older), the study analyzed two additional independent replicas of 1 million unique cDNA reads from the same blood draw. To avoid experimental bias, donors of different ages were spread randomly across the sequencing lanes. The donors were divided into four age groups: young (average roughly 17 years), middle-aged (about 40), aged (approximately 62) and long-lived (roughly 88).

General study outcomes and caveats: The CMV infection status of donors was not known, potentially confounding age-related changes in expanded clonotypes. The long-lived group showed more naive CD4+ T cells, fewer expanded clones and increased TCR diversity than the aged group, suggesting age selection. Observed TCR beta diversity correlated strongly with the percentage of naive T cells measured by flow cytometry. Since profiling was done on bulk unsorted PBMCs, naive and antigen-experienced compartments could not be conclusively compared. Estimates of total diversity from one million sequenced T cells were regarded as lower bounds and underestimates. Observed TCR beta diversity per million T cells fell roughly linearly with age, and a significant reduction was already apparent by age around 40.

V is shortened by 5 bases, J by 2 bases, and the region joining them spans 15 bases. Per the germline V gene, LGHNA is the CDR1 and YSLEER is the CDR2. The CDR3 measures 15 amino acids from cysteine to phenylalanine. Only CDR3 DNA is held: 45 bases, read in frame from base 1. Library construction relied on 5' RACE. A second PCR of about 6 to 11 cycles was performed with a sample-barcoded 5' primer and a J-beta primer mix. Each TCR beta cDNA molecule received a unique molecular identifier from a template-switch 5' adaptor carrying 12 random nucleotides. At least 2.5 million CDR3-containing paired-end reads were obtained from each sample. The Mint cDNA synthesis kit, primed by a TRBC-specific oligonucleotide, was used to synthesize first-strand cDNA from all RNA. Following uracil-DNA glycosylase treatment, a first 18-cycle PCR with universal primers M1SS and BC2_uni_R was performed on all cDNA. In the original analysis: For normalization, 1 million high-quality reads, each with a distinct molecular identifier, were randomly selected from each sample. Reads with shared molecular identifiers were discarded instead of being binned into consensus sequences. MiTCR, run with a Q25 quality threshold and the strictest error-elimination algorithm, handled CDR3 identification, clonotype clustering and error correction. A nonparametric unseen species model with Euler transformation was used to estimate a lower bound on total TCR beta diversity. TCRdb reprocessed the public reads (quality trimming at Q25 with fastp, clone calling with MiXCR) and kept in-frame beta chains. Duplicate CDR3 protein sequences are folded into a single record with the most common DNA and genes. None of the V and J calls come from the authors' own analysis; TCRdb made them. In all, the sample holds some 1.8 million distinct CDR3 sequences, and about two fifths of those were seen once. The ten largest make up roughly 24% of the sample.

The donors were 40 or so Caucasian individuals from Russia, aged roughly 6 to 100 years, who were systemically healthy. Approximately 10 milliliters of peripheral blood were collected from each donor into EDTA-treated Vacutainer tubes. Ficoll-Paque density-gradient centrifugation was used to isolate PBMCs, with at least 7 million obtained per sample. Trizol reagent was used to extract total RNA from PBMCs, with at least 6 micrograms per sample. For every donor, an aliquot of PBMCs went through flow cytometry to measure the percentages of naive CD45RAhigh/CD27high T cells. In this sample, this clonotype turned up a few times. Its antigen is still unknown. It has no much larger one-base neighbor in the sample; base qualities were not kept.

The specimen was blood. This sequence was found in a human donor in good health. The sequence is built from TRBV4-3 and TRBJ1-2; the D gene is unclear. At the DNA level, the sequence is TGCGCCAGCAGCACGACACGGGGTCCCAACTATGGCTACACCTTC. Its protein is CASSTTRGPNYGYTF.